The text below deals with one T cell receptor (beta chain). Germline assignment: CDR1 GTSNPN and CDR2 SVGIG (reference sequence). There are 14 residues in the CDR3. Trimming cost V 2 bases and J 7 bases, with 15 bases left between them. The sample originates from a study of control samples from healthy donors and cancer patients. The assay was immunoSEQ multiplex PCR, and TCRdb's table has in-frame clones only and misses some. The table includes 100,000 to 150,000 clones, 90% detected once. The sample comprised blood. The chain joins TRBV30 to TRBJ1-5; the D gene is possibly TRBD1 (6 bases). This receptor was taken from a middle-aged man in good health. CDR3 DNA: TGTGCCTGGAGTCCCTCTCGTGGGGGCCAGCCCCAGCATTTT. Translation gives CAWSPSRGGQPQHF.